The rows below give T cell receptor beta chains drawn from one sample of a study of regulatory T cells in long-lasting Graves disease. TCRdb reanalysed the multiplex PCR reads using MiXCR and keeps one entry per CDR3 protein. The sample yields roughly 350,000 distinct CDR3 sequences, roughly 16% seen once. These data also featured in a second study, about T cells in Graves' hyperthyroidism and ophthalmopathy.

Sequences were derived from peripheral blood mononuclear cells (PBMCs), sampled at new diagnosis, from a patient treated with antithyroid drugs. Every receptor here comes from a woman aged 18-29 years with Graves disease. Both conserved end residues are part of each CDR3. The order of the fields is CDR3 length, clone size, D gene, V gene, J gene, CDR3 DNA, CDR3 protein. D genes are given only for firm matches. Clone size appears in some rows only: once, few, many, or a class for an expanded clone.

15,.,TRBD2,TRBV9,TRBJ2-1,TGTGCCAGCAGCGTGGGCGGGAGTGTGAAAAATGAGCAGTTCTTC,CASSVGGSVKNEQFF
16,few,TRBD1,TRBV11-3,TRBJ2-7,TGTGCCAGCACGGTACCGAACAGGGGACCACTCTACGAGCAGTACTTC,CASTVPNRGPLYEQYF
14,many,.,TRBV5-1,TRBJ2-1,TGCGCCAGCAGCTTGGCCGGGATCCCCCAGGAGGGGTTCTTC,CASSLAGIPQEGFF
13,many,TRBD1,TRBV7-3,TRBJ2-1,TGTGCCAGCAGCTCAGGGACAGGGAATGAGCAGTTCTTC,CASSSGTGNEQFF
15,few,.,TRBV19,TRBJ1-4,TGTGCCACCTCGGCCCGTCCAATACTTAATGAAAAACTGTTTTTT,CATSARPILNEKLFF
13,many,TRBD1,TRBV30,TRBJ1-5,TGTGCCTGGACAGGGGGCCTCAATCAGCCCCAGCATTTT,CAWTGGLNQPQHF
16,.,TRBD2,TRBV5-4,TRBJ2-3,TGTGCCAACAGCTTTGTGAATAGCGGGGGCAGGGATACGCAGTATTTT,CANSFVNSGGRDTQYF
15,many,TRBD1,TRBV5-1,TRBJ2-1,TGCGCCAGCAGCCCACGACAGGGGAAAGACAATGAGCAGTTCTTC,CASSPRQGKDNEQFF
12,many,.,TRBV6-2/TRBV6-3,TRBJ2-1,TGTGCCAGCAGCCCTACAGGGACCGAGCAGTTCTTC,CASSPTGTEQFF
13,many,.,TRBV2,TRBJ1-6,TGTGCCAGCAGTGCGCAGGTTAATTCACCCCTCCACTTT,CASSAQVNSPLHF
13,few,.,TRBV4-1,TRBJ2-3,TGCGCCAGCAGCCAGGATGACAGGAGTACGCAGTATTTT,CASSQDDRSTQYF
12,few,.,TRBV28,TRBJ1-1,TGTGCCAGCAGTTTAATTAAAGGGGGAGCTTTCTTT,CASSLIKGGAFF
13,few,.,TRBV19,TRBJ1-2,TGTGCCAGTAGTATAGCCGATAACTATGGCTACACCTTC,CASSIADNYGYTF
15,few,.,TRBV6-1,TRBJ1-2,TGTGCCAGCAGTGAAGCCGGCCTCATAGGGCATGGCTACACCTTC,CASSEAGLIGHGYTF